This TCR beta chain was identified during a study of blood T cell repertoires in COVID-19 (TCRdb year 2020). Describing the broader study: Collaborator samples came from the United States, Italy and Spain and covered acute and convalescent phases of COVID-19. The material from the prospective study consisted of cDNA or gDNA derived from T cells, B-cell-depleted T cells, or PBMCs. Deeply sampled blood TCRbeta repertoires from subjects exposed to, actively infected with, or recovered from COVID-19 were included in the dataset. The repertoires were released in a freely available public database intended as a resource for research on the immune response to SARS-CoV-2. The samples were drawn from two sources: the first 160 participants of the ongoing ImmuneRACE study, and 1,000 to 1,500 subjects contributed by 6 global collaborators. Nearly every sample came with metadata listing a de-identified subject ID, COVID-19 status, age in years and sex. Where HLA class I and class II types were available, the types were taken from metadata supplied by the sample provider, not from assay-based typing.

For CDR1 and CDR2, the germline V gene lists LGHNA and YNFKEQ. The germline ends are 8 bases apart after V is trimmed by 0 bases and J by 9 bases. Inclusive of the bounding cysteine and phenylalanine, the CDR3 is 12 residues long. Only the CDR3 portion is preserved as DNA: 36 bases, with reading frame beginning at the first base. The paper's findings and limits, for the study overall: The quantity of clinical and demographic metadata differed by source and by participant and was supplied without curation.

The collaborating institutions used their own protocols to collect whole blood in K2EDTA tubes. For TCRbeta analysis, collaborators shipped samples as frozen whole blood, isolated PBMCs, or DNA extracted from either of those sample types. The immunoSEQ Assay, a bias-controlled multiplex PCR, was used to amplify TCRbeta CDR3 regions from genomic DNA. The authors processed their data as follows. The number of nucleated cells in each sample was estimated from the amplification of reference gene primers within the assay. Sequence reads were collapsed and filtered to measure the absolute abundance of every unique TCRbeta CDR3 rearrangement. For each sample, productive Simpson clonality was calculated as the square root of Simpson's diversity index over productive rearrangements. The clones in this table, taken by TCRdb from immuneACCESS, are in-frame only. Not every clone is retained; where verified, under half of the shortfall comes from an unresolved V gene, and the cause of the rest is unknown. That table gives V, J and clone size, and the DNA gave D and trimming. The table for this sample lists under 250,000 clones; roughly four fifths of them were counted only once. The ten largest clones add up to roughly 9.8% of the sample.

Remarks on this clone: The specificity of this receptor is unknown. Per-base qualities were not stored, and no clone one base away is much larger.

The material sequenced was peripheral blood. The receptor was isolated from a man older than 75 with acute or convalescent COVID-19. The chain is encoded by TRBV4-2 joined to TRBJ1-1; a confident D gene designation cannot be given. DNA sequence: TGTGCCAGCAGCCAAGATGGGAGGAAAGCTTTCTTT. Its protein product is CASSQDGRKAFF.